This T cell receptor beta chain was identified during a study of control samples from healthy donors and cancer patients. Here immunoSEQ multiplex PCR was the method, and the copy in TCRdb shows in-frame clones only, minus some. The profile shows about 120,000 clones, 80% to 90% of them singletons. Germline CDR1 reads SGHRS; CDR2 reads YFSETQ. Trimming removed 3 bases at V and 0 bases at J, with 12 bases between. The CDR3 length is 15 residues. The receptor comes from a man aged 45-65 years in good health. The genes are TRBV5-1 and TRBJ1-1; a weak D match, TRBD1 (5 bases). Specimen: blood. The CDR3 sequence is CASSYSGIMNTEAFF. Here the CDR3 DNA reads TGCGCCAGCAGCTACTCAGGGATTATGAACACTGAAGCTTTCTTT.